This T cell receptor beta chain was obtained from a study of control samples from healthy donors and cancer patients (dated by TCRdb to 2020 to 2021). Remarks on this clone: Its antigen remains unidentified. No much larger clone exists at a distance of one base, and base qualities are not known.

Reading the germline V gene (reference sequence) gives CDR1 LNHDA and CDR2 SQIVND. Clipping removes 4 bases from V and 8 bases from J, with 4 as the unmatched junction base count. CDR3 length: 14 amino acids, cysteine to phenylalanine. Just CDR3 DNA is preserved here, 42 bases in frame from base 1. Libraries were prepared through the immunoSEQ multiplex PCR assay. Held by TCRdb, this immuneACCESS table contains in-frame sequences only and omits some clones. Under half of the omission traces to an unresolved V gene where checked; the cause of the rest is unknown. Recorded for this sample are about 75,000 clones; around 94% of them occurred a single time. Over 5% of the sample rests with the top ten.

This TCR was recovered from a woman in her thirties or forties in good health. Rearrangement joined TRBV19 to TRBJ1-4; 10 junctional bases match TRBD1. Sequencing was done on a sample of blood. In nucleotide form, the sequence is TGTGCCAGTAGTACGGGACAGGGGAGCGAAAAACTGTTTTTT. Its coded protein is CASSTGQGSEKLFF.